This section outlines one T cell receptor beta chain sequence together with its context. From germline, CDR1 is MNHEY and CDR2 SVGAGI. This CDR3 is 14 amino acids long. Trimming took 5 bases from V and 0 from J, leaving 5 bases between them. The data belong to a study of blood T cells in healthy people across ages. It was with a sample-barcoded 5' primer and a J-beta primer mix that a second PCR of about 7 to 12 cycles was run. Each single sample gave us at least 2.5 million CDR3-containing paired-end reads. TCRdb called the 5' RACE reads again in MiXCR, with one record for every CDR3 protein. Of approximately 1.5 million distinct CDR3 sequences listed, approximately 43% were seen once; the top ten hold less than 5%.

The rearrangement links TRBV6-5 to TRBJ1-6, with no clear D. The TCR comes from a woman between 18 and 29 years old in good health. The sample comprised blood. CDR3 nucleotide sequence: TGTGCCAGCAGTACTAGCTCCTATAATTCACCCCTCCACTTT. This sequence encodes CASSTSSYNSPLHF.